This TCR beta chain is drawn from a study of cytomegalovirus exposure and HLA in healthy donors (dated 2017 in TCRdb). With respect to the entire study: An earlier analysis of approximately 590 of the donors reported about 250 Gb of sequence data and roughly 110 million unique TCR beta sequences from about 179 million T cells. Roughly 310 gigabases of sequencing data and approximately 85 million unique TCR sequences were included in an early release covering about 700 HLA-typed donors. The genetic ancestry cluster associated with self-reported Caucasian donors included approximately 85% of the roughly 400 genotyped donors. The study was designed to test whether signatures of past pathogen exposure could be identified by cataloging public T cell receptors. Using immunosequencing, the study profiled T cell repertoires from around 680 subjects and related those repertoires to cytomegalovirus serostatus. A separate validation cohort of more than 100 different subjects was used in addition to the approximately 610-subject first cohort. The study combined high-throughput TCR immunosequencing, statistical association of individual TCRs with disease status, and machine learning to predict cytomegalovirus infection status. A later analysis re-analyzed previously published TCR beta repertoires from 660 or so donors and added high-resolution HLA genotyping to study TCR occurrence patterns. Rather than using new phenotypic data, the later analysis identified candidate immune exposures from TCR beta sequences and from how often those sequences occurred across donors. To decide whether each TCR beta V gene segment behaved as functional or pseudogenic, an earlier analysis of some 540 of the donors relied on high-throughput TCR beta sequencing. Donor age, sex, ethnicity and CMV serostatus were compiled together with the repertoire data. A later genetic analysis used genome-wide SNP genotypes for about 65% of the roughly 700 donors, treating that subset as a discovery cohort. All discovery cohort repertoires had been generated using a single sequencing platform. Both class I and class II loci were covered by HLA typing, at four-digit resolution. Typing coverage differed by locus: A, B, C, DRB1 and DQB1 were typed in roughly 620-640 donors, DQA1 in roughly 510, DPA1 in around 580, and DPB1 in just under 480. Four to six DR-DQ haplotypes were handled as single units for association and clustering, since linkage in the cohort was strong. On average, around 200,000 unique TCR beta nucleotide sequences were sequenced per donor among some 420 genotyped donors of the cohort, with 15% to 20% of those sequences being non-productive. On the study overall, not on this receptor specifically: According to a later analysis, parvovirus B19, influenza, CMV and Epstein-Barr virus appeared linked to several top co-occurrence clusters. A later analysis found that TCR association rates varied across HLA loci, with DRB1 alleles showing the most associated TCRs and HLA-C alleles the fewest. A cluster of highly shared sequence variants was judged likely to be a technical artifact of the sequencing pipeline. Strong co-occurrence of HLA alleles, especially DR and DQ, made assigning TCR associations to individual alleles difficult. A later genetic analysis associated a missense DCLRE1C variant with V-gene and J-gene trimming of TCR beta chains, and an independent cohort replicated the association. In a later analysis, most CMV-associated TCR beta chains were found to appear HLA-restricted, with HLA associations seemingly driven largely by CMV exposure. Roughly 15 rarely observed V segments, including chromosome 9 orphons, were excluded from the earlier analysis of several hundred of the donors because counts were too low. The classifier was reported to diagnose cytomegalovirus status with high specificity and sensitivity in both the original cohort and the validation cohort. Linkage disequilibrium might explain the correlated functional status among segregating V segments, but an unknown experimental factor could not be excluded. In an earlier analysis of some 640 of the donors, most TCR beta V segments were observed in productive rearrangements about 90% or about 30% of the time, broadly matching IMGT annotations. At a false discovery rate of 0.05, a later analysis linked around 17,000 TCR beta sequences to specific HLA alleles. Because HLA typing was missing for some donors at each locus, association tests included only the typed subset. Most TCR sequences were observed very rarely across donors, whereas some public TCRs were present in many individuals. According to the authors, the approach could potentially be generalized to other disease states and immunological phenotypes. The 87-base-pair reads could not distinguish some IMGT-functional V segments, including TRBV6-2 and TRBV6-3, so those segments were excluded. This cohort had only TCR beta chains sequenced, and the lack of alpha or paired-chain data limited which features could be detected. Presence/absence analyses assumed roughly uniform sequencing depth across donors, an assumption that may not hold. In the study, around 160 TCR beta chains were listed as associated with cytomegalovirus. In a later analysis, HLA-associated TCR beta chains were found to be more clonally expanded and to have lower generation probabilities than equally common non-associated chains. A further reported finding was that TCR beta sequences accurately predicted the HLA-A and HLA-B alleles for most subjects in the first cohort. CMV serostatus was the only immune exposure information available for the cohort. Three of the identified cytomegalovirus-associated TCR beta chains were confirmed in vitro to be specific for cytomegalovirus antigens. In a later genetic analysis, fewer N-insertions in productive TCRs were reported among donors in an Asian-associated ancestry cluster than the approximately 710-donor mean.

The cohort consisted of fewer than 700 healthy bone marrow donors. Cohort members were all nominally healthy when sampled, although unrecorded immune exposures were likely present. The donor was CMV seronegative and was included in the group of a few hundred seronegative cohort members. Every donor gave a peripheral blood sample, and the peripheral blood mononuclear cells from that sample were used for TCR beta sequencing. The Qiagen DNeasy Blood Extraction Kit was used to extract genomic DNA from the blood cell samples. Receptors were amplified or captured by the immunoSEQ multiplex PCR assay. For the multiplex PCR, a mixture combining 60 forward primers for TCR Vbeta segments and 13 reverse primers for TCR Jbeta segments was used. A multiplex PCR assay on genomic DNA amplified the CDR3 region of rearranged TCR beta genes. The Illumina HiSeq System was used to sequence the amplified TCR beta libraries as 87-base-pair reads. The paper's processing steps were these. Across the 666 repertoires, a later analysis counted tens of millions of unique TCR beta chains, roughly 11 million of which were shared by at least two donors. Raw reads were error-corrected and collapsed into unique sequences with a nearest-neighbor algorithm that merged closely related sequences to remove PCR and sequencing errors. V, D and J gene segments were assigned by aligning CDR3 sequences to IMGT reference sequences. For a sequence to be retained, a match of at least six nucleotides was required to both a V gene segment and a J gene segment. A rearrangement was called productive if the CDR3 had no stop codons and remained in frame with V and J, and every other rearrangement was called non-productive. Following IMGT convention, CDR3 was defined as the stretch from the second conserved V-encoded cysteine up to the conserved J-encoded phenylalanine. Sequences without an unambiguous match to a single V gene segment were excluded from the earlier analysis of 587 of the donors. An earlier analysis of roughly 590 of the donors called V segments functional above 56.7% productive rearrangements and segregating when the between-donor standard deviation exceeded 5%. A statistical classification framework was built for diagnosing cytomegalovirus status from the catalog of TCR beta chain sequences. V and J gene assignment, in a later analysis, came from comparing TCR nucleotide sequences with IMGT/GENE-DB human TR gene sequences. A later analysis assigned CDR3 sequences and most-parsimonious VDJ recombination scenarios with the TCRdist pipeline. In a later analysis, each TCR beta chain was defined by its CDR3 amino acid sequence together with its V-gene family, and reads lacking a unique V-gene family were excluded. A later analysis removed 500 to 600 highly shared, low-generation-probability nucleotide sequences to deal with suspected cross-contamination and a sequencing artifact. In a later analysis, a clonal expansion index for each public chain was calculated from normalized within-repertoire ranks of inferred template counts. A later analysis computed generation probabilities with a VDJ recombination model fitted to out-of-frame rearrangements, and checked the results against IGoR. Hypergeometric tests were used in a later analysis to score TCR-TCR, TCR-HLA and TCR-CMV co-occurrence, with a repertoire-size bias correction applied to the TCR pairs. In a later analysis, false discovery rates were estimated by permuting HLA or CMV assignments 20 times. In a later analysis, co-occurring TCRs were grouped using DBSCAN, with TCRdist sequence similarity added in when clustering inside HLA-allele-positive subsets. Repertoires with fewer than 30,000 or more than 120,000 public chains, plus five repertoires with anomalous nucleotide sharing, were excluded from co-occurrence clustering. The clones in this table, taken by TCRdb from immuneACCESS, are in-frame only. Not every clone is retained; where verified, under half of the shortfall comes from an unresolved V gene, and the cause of the rest is unknown. V and J calls and clone size are those listed in that table; D and trimming were worked out from the DNA. The sample includes roughly 100,000 clones, with 75% to 85% observed a single time. The top ten clonotypes cover about 2.2% of the sample.

The CDR3 sequence holds 14 residues, the cysteine and phenylalanine included. Only the CDR3 part of the read is kept: 42 bases, read in frame from the first base. Trimming removed 0 bases from V and 1 base from J, leaving 8 bases between the germline ends. Based on the germline V gene (reference sequence), the CDR1 and CDR2 sequences are GTSNPN and SVGIG. About this clone itself: Its antigen has not been determined. There are no base qualities to consult, and no much larger clone falls within one base.

The rearrangement joined TRBV30 to TRBJ2-3, and perhaps TRBD1 as D gene, on 6 matching bases. Sequenced material: PBMCs. The clonotype was recovered from a man between 25 and 39 years old in good health and CMV-seronegative. This receptor carries the CDR3 CAWSVQGGTDTQYF. The nucleotide sequence is TGTGCCTGGAGTGTACAGGGCGGCACAGATACGCAGTATTTT. The variable domain in full, with residues beyond the CDR3 obtained from the reference TRBV30 and TRBJ2-3 genes, is SQTIHQWPATLVQPVGSPLSLECTVEGTSNPNLYWYRQAAGRGLQLLFYSVGIGQISSEVPQNLSASRPQDRQFILSSKKLLLSDSGFYLCAWSVQGGTDTQYFGPGTRLTVL.